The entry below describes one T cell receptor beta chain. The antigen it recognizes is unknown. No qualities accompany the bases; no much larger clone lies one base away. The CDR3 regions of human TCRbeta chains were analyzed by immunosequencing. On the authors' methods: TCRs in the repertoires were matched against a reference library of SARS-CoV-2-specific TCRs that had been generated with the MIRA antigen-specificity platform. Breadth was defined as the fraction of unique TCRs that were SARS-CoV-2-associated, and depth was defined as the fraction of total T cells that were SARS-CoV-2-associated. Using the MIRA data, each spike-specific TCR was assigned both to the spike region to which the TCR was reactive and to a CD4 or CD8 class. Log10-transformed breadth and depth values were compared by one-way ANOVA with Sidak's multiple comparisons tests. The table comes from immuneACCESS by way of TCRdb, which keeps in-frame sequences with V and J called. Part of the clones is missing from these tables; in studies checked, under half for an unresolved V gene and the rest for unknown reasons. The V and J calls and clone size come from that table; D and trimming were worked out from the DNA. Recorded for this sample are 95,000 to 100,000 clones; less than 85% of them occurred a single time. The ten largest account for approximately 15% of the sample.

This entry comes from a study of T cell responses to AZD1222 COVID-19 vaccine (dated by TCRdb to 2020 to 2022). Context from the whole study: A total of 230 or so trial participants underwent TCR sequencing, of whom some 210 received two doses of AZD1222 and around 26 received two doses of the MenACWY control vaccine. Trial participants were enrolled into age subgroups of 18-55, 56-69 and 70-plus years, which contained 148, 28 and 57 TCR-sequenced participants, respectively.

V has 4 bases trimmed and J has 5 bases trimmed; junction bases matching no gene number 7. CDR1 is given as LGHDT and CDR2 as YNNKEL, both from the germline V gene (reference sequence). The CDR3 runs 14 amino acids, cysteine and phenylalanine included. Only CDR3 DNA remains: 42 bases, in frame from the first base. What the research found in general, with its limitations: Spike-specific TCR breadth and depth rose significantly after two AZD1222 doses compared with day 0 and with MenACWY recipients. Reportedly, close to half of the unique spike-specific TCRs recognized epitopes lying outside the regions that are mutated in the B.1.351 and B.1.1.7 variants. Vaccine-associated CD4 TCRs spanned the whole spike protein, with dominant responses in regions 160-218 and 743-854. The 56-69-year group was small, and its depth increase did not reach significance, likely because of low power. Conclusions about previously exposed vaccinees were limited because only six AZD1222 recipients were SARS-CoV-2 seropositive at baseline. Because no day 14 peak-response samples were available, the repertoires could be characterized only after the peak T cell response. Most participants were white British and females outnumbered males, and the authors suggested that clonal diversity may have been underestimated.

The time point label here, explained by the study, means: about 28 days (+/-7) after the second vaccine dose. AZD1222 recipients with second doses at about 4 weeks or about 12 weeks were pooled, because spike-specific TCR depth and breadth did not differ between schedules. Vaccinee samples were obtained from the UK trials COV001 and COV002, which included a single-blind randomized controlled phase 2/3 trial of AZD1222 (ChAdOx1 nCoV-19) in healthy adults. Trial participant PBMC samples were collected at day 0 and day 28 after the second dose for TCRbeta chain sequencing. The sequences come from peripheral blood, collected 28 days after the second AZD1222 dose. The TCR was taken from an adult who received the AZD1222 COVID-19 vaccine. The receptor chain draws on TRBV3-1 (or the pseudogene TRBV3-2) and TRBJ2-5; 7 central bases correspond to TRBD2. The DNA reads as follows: TGTGCCAGCAGCCCCGGCGGGAGCTCGGAGACCCAGTACTTC. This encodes CASSPGGSSETQYF.